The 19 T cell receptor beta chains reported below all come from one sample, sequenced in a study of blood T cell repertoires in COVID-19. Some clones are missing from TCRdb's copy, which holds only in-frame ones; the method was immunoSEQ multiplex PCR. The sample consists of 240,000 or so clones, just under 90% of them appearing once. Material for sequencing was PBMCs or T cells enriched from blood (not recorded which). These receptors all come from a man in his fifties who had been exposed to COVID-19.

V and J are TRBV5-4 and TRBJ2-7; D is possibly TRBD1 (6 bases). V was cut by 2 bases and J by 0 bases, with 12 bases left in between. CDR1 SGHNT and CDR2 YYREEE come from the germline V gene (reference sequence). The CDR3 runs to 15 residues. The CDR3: CASSLQGSTSYEQYV. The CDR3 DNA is TGTGCCAGCAGCTTACAGGGATCAACCTCCTACGAGCAGTACGTC.

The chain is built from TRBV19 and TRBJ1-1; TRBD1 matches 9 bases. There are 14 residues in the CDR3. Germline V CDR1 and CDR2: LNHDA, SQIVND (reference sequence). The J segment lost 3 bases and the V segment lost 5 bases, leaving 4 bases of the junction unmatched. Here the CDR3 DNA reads TGTGCCAGTAGTTTGACAGGGGGTTACACTGAAGCTTTCTTT. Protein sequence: CASSLTGGYTEAFF. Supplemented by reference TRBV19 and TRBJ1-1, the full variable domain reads DGGITQSPKYLFRKEGQNVTLSCEQNLNHDAMYWYRQDPGQGLRLIYYSQIVNDFQKGDIAEGYSVSREKKESFPLTVTSAQKNPTAFYLCASSLTGGYTEAFFGQGTRLTVV.

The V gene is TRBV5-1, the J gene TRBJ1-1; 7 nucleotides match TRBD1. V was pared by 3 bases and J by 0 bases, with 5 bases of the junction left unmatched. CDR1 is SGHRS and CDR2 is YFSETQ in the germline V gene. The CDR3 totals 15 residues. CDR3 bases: TGCGCCAGCAGCTCGGTGACAGGGCTGAACACTGAAGCTTTCTTT. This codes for CASSSVTGLNTEAFF.

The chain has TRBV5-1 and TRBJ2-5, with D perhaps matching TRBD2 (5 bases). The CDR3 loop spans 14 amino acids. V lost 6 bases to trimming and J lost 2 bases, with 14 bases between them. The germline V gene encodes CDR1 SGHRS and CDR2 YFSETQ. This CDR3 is CASKTGTTQETQYF. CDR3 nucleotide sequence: TGCGCCAGCAAGACGGGAACAACGCAAGAGACCCAGTACTTC.

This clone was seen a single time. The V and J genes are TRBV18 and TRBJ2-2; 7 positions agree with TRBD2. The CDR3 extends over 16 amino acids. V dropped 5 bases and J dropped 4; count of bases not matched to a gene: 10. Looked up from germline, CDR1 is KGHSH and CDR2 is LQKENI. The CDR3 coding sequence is TGTGCCAGCTCAACGTATAGCGGGCCTAGCACCGGGGAGCTGTTTTTT. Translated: CASSTYSGPSTGELFF.

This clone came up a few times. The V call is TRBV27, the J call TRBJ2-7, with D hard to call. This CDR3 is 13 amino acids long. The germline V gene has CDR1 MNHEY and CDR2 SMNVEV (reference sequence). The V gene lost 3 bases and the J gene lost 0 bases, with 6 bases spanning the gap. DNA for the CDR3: TGTGCCAGCAGTTTGTCGGGCTCCTACGAGCAGTACTTC. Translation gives CASSLSGSYEQYF.

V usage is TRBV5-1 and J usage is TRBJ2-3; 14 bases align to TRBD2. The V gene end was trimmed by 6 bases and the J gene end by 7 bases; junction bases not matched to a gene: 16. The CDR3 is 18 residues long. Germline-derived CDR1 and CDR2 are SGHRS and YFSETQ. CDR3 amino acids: CASIKIPGTSGSENTQYF. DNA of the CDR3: TGCGCCAGCATTAAAATTCCAGGGACTAGCGGGAGTGAGAATACGCAGTATTTT. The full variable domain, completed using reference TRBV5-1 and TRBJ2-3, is KAGVTQTPRYLIKTRGQQVTLSCSPISGHRSVSWYQQTPGQGLQFLFEYFSETQRNKGNFPGRFSGRQFSNSRSEMNVSTLELGDSALYLCASIKIPGTSGSENTQYFGPGTRLTVL.

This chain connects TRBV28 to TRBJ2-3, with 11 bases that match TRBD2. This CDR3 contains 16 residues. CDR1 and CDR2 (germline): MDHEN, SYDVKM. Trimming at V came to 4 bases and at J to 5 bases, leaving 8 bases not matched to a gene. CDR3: CASSSLSGRAEDTQYF. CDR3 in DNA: TGTGCCAGCAGTTCCCTTAGCGGGAGGGCGGAAGATACGCAGTATTTT.

DNA for the CDR3: TGTGCCAGCAGCTTAGGACAGGGGGCCCCGGGGAAACTGTTTTTT. This sequence encodes CASSLGQGAPGKLFF. The chain combines TRBV11-2 with TRBJ1-4, with 10 bases that match TRBD1. The ends lost 1 base at V and 11 bases at J; junction bases unmatched: 7. Germline assignment: CDR1 SGHAT and CDR2 FQNNGV. The CDR3 runs 15 residues.

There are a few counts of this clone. The CDR3 region is CSVERGQGPWYGYTF. The CDR3 nucleotides are TGCAGCGTTGAAAGAGGACAGGGGCCATGGTATGGCTACACCTTC. The chain recombines TRBV29-1 with TRBJ1-2; 9 bases map to TRBD1. CDR3 length equals 15 residues. The ends lost 2 bases at V and 5 bases at J; junction bases unmatched: 9. The germline gives CDR1 SQVTM, CDR2 ANQGSEA.

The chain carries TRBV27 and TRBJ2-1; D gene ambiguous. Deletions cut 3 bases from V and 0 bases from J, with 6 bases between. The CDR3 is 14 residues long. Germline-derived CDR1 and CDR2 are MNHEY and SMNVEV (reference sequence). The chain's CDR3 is CASSFEDSYNEQFF. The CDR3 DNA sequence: TGTGCCAGCAGTTTTGAGGACTCCTACAATGAGCAGTTCTTC.

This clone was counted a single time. CDR3 sequence (DNA): TGTGCCAGCAGTTCCCGACCGGGGGGCAATAGCAATCAGCCCCAGCATTTT. The encoded protein is CASSSRPGGNSNQPQHF. The chain has TRBV28 and TRBJ1-5; weak D call: TRBD1 (6 bases). CDR1 is MDHEN and CDR2 is SYDVKM in the germline V gene. V was clipped by 4 bases and J by 0 bases, with 16 bases between them. The CDR3 is 17 amino acids. Variable domain in full (rest from reference TRBV28 and TRBJ1-5): DVKVTQSSRYLVKRTGEKVFLECVQDMDHENMFWYRQDPGLGLRLIYFSYDVKMKEKGDIPEGYSVSREKKERFSLILESASTNQTSMYLCASSSRPGGNSNQPQHFGDGTRLSIL.

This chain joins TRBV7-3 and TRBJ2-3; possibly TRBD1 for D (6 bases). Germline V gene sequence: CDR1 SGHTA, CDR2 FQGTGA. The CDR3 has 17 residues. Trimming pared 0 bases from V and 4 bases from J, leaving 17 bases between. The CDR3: CASSLTGHSAIADTQYF. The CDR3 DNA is TGTGCCAGCAGCTTAACGGGACACTCAGCAATTGCAGATACGCAGTATTTT.

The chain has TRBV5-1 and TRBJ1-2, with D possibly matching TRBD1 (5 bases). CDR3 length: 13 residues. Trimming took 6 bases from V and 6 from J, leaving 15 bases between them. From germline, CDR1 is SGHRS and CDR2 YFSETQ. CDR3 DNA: TGCGCCAGCACCGAGAACCAGGGTAATGGCTACACCTTC. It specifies CASTENQGNGYTF.

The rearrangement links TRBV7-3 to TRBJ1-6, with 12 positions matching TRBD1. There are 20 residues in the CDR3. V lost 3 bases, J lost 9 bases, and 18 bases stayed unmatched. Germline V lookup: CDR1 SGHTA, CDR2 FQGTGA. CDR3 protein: CASSLTRPGQGAPNGSPLHF. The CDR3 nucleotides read TGTGCCAGCAGCTTGACTCGACCGGGACAGGGGGCACCTAACGGTTCACCCCTCCACTTT.

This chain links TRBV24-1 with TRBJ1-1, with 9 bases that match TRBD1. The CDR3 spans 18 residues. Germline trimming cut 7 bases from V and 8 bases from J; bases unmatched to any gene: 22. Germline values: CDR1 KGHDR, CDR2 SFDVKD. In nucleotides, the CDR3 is TGTGCCACCAGCCCCATTTTAGGGACAGGGTTTTCGAAGCTAGAAGCTTTCTTT. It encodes CATSPILGTGFSKLEAFF.

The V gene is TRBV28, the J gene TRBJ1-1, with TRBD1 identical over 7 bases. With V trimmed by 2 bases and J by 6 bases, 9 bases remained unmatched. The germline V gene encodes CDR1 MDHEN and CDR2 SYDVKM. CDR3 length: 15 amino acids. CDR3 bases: TGTGCCAGCAGTTTAGGGGCAGGGGGGTTCCCTGAAGCTTTCTTT. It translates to CASSLGAGGFPEAFF.

The chain's CDR3 is CASSLDMTIYSNQPQHF. CDR3 bases: TGTGCCAGCAGCTTAGATATGACAATTTATAGCAATCAGCCCCAGCATTTT. The chain recombines TRBV7-2 with TRBJ1-5; D remains unclear. Trimming left V 1 base short and J 0 bases short, with 13 bases between. The germline CDR1 and CDR2 sequences are SGHTA and FQGNSA. The CDR3 has 17 residues.

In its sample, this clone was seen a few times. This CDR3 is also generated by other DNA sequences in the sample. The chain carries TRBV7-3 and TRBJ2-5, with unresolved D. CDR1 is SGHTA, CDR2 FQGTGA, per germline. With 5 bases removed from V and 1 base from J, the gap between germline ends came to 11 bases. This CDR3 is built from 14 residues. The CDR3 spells CASSPTGLQETQYF. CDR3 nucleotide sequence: TGTGCCAGCAGCCCCACGGGTCTCCAAGAGACCCAGTACTTC.